What follows describes a single T cell receptor (beta chain). The antigen is not known. This sample was taken from a study of vaccination effects on CD4 cells after COVID-19. Study-wide findings and caveats: Common cold coronaviruses were cross-recognized by only 1 of 255 vaccine-induced clones in healthy vaccinees.

This CDR3 spans 16 amino acids. V shed 4 bases and J shed 5 bases, with 21 bases lying between them. CDR1 is SGHRS and CDR2 is YFSETQ in the germline V gene. Antigen-specific CD4+ T cells were first expanded with viral peptide pools by the ViraFEST assay and only then sequenced. The culture ran for under eleven days, and then CD4+ T cells were isolated. Each participant was given two doses of one vaccine (BNT162b2 or mRNA-1273). Cultures of roughly 2 million PBMC per well contained 8 to 10 IU/ml IL-2 plus 10 ug/ml peptides. Each culture had half its medium swapped for IL-2 medium on days 3 and 7. Generated by immunoSEQ multiplex PCR, the TCRdb table keeps only in-frame clones and is missing some. The table includes over 80,000 clones, about three quarters detected once.

The sequencing here drew on CD4+ T cells from PBMCs cultured with HCoV-OC43 spike peptides, taken after COVID-19 vaccination. Subset described: HCoV-OC43 spike overlapping peptide pool stimulation. This clonotype originated in a human donor who received a COVID-19 vaccine. The rearrangement joins TRBV5-1 to TRBJ2-5; the D gene is possibly TRBD2 (6 bases). The CDR3 region has the DNA TGCGCCAGCAGCCCCCGGGGTGGAGGGTATGCCGAGACCCAGTACTTC. Translation: CASSPRGGGYAETQYF.